The clone carrying this TCR beta chain has just one count. Its matching antigen is unknown. Losses at the gene ends were 2 bases for V and 1 base for J; bases not matched to a gene: 9. Looked up from germline, CDR1 is KGHSH and CDR2 is LQKENI. The CDR3 totals 17 residues. The sample originates from a study of shared clonotypes between healthy human individuals. The overall study: Each donor contributed plates that comprised three CD4 naive, three CD4 memory, two CD8 naive and one CD8 memory.

Study results and caveats: Genetic and exposure-history diversity was limited by the small donor number.

Sequencing used immunoSEQ multiplex PCR; TCRdb keeps in-frame clones, though not all of them. Of 1 million to 1.3 million clones listed, around 82% are singletons. The source material was memory CD4+ T cells from PBMCs. Noted subset: CD45RA-negative fraction. This clonotype originated in a man aged 18 to 30 in good health. Some clones in this sample may be carry-over from other donors' samples. V usage is TRBV18 and J usage is TRBJ2-7; 9 positions agree with TRBD1. The CDR3 loop reads CASSPGLGTGSSYEQYF. CDR3 DNA sequence: TGTGCCAGCTCACCAGGGCTTGGGACAGGGAGTTCCTACGAGCAGTACTTC.